The 27 T cell receptor beta chains listed next were all sequenced from one sample in a study of T cells in Graves' hyperthyroidism and ophthalmopathy. Amplified regions were TCR beta CDR3 sequences from RNA transcripts. RT-PCR in the first round (using the HTBI primer set) targeted the TCR CDR3. TCRdb re-called the multiplex PCR reads through MiXCR, storing one row per CDR3 protein. This table has approximately 600,000 distinct CDR3 sequences, around 20% appearing once. The sequenced material came from blood. The origin of the receptors is a man younger than 40 with Graves' ophthalmopathy.

The chain is built from TRBV20-1 and TRBJ2-1; 9 nucleotides agree with TRBD1. CDR1 and CDR2 from the germline V gene are DFQATT and SNEGSKA (reference sequence). The CDR3 is 14 amino acids. V was pared by 1 base and J by 8 bases, with 6 bases of the junction left unmatched. CDR3 in amino acids: CSARAGTGRHEQFF. The CDR3 DNA reads as TGCAGTGCTAGAGCCGGGACAGGGAGGCATGAGCAGTTCTTC.

This clonotype was observed many times. J is TRBJ1-1 and V is TRBV3-1; the D is unclear. CDR1 LGHDT and CDR2 YNNKEL come from the germline V gene (reference sequence). The CDR3 has 14 residues. V dropped 5 bases and J dropped 1 base, with 11 bases sitting between them. The CDR3 here is CASSERTSNTEAFF. In DNA form, the CDR3 reads TGTGCCAGCAGCGAGAGGACCTCGAACACTGAAGCTTTCTTT.

There are many counts of this clonotype. The chain couples TRBV11-2 to TRBJ2-7; 10 bases fit TRBD1. The germline V gene encodes CDR1 SGHAT and CDR2 FQNNGV. The CDR3 contains 15 residues. With V trimmed by 5 bases and J by 1 base, 5 bases remained unmatched. CDR3 sequence (DNA): TGTGCCAGCAGCCAACCGGGACAGGGGTCCTACGAGCAGTACTTC. Residues: CASSQPGQGSYEQYF. The whole variable domain, filled in from reference TRBV11-2 and TRBJ2-7, reads EAGVAQSPRYKIIEKRQSVAFWCNPISGHATLYWYQQILGQGPKLLIQFQNNGVVDDSQLPKDRFSAERLKGVDSTLKIQPAKLEDSAVYLCASSQPGQGSYEQYFGPGTRLTVT.

This clonotype came up many times. J is TRBJ1-1 and V is TRBV18; D perhaps matches TRBD1 (5 bases). V dropped 1 base and J dropped 0 bases, with 12 bases sitting between them. The CDR3 length is 16 residues. Germline V CDR1 and CDR2: KGHSH, LQKENI. CDR3 sequence (DNA): TGTGCCAGCTCACCACGACAGAAAATTATGAACACTGAAGCTTTCTTT. Its translation: CASSPRQKIMNTEAFF.

This clonotype was seen many times. The V call is TRBV28, the J call TRBJ2-7; 7 bases fit TRBD2. V lost 6 bases and J lost 6; bases outside the gene matches: 14. The CDR3 is 15 amino acids. Germline CDR1 is MDHEN and CDR2 is SYDVKM. CDR3 in amino acids: CASRSIPGLNIEQYF. Here the CDR3 DNA reads TGTGCCAGCAGGTCTATTCCGGGACTAAACATCGAGCAGTACTTC.

V usage is TRBV7-7 and J usage is TRBJ2-1, with D maybe TRBD2 (6 bases). The CDR3 is 14 residues long. Germline V gene sequence: CDR1 SSHAT, CDR2 FNYEAQ (reference sequence). The CDR3: CARRTGTADNEQFF. CDR3 nucleotides: TGTGCTAGAAGGACGGGGACTGCTGATAATGAGCAGTTCTTC.

This clonotype was observed many times. The genes are TRBV20-1 and TRBJ1-2; TRBD1 agrees at 9 bases. Germline V gene lookup returns CDR1 DFQATT and CDR2 SNEGSKA (reference sequence). The CDR3 has 13 residues. J was trimmed by 5 bases and V by 3 bases; bases with no gene match: 4. The CDR3 loop reads CSASRDRGYGYTF. The CDR3 nucleotides read TGCAGTGCTAGCCGAGACAGGGGGTATGGCTACACCTTC.

The chain uses TRBV5-1 and TRBJ2-6, with D possibly matching TRBD1 (6 bases). This CDR3 is 16 amino acids long. Trimming took off 4 bases at V and 0 bases at J, with 11 bases between the two ends. Germline assignment: CDR1 SGHRS and CDR2 YFSETQ. The CDR3 sequence is CASSKGQNSGANVLTF. CDR3 coding DNA: TGCGCCAGCAGCAAAGGACAGAACTCTGGGGCCAACGTCCTGACTTTC.

This clonotype was picked up many times. This chain links TRBV18 with TRBJ1-5, with 9 positions matching TRBD1. The V gene's germline CDR1 is KGHSH and CDR2 LQKENI. This CDR3 has 16 amino acids. J gave up 0 bases and V 2 bases, and 2 bases lay outside the gene matches. CDR3 DNA: TGTGCCAGCTCACCAGGGACAGGGTATAGCAATCAGCCCCAGCATTTT. It codes for CASSPGTGYSNQPQHF.

This clonotype was seen many times. This sequence joins TRBV12-3 or TRBV12-4 and TRBJ2-1; D unresolved. The CDR3 consists of 15 residues. V lost 5 bases and J 0 bases, leaving 11 bases between the germline ends. DNA of the CDR3: TGTGCCAGCAGTGACACCCCGAGCTCCTACAATGAGCAGTTCTTC. Residues: CASSDTPSSYNEQFF.

The table lists this clonotype with many counts. The chain recombines TRBV28 with TRBJ2-1; 13 positions match TRBD2. The CDR3 loop spans 18 amino acids. V shed 5 bases and J 6 bases; nucleotides not matched to a gene: 13. Looked up from germline, CDR1 is MDHEN and CDR2 is SYDVKM. The CDR3 nucleotides are TGTGCCAGCAGTCCTTGGACTAGCGGGAGTTATAGCCGCAATGAGCAGTTCTTC. As protein: CASSPWTSGSYSRNEQFF.

The genes are TRBV9 and TRBJ2-7; 10 bases agree with TRBD2. Germline V gives CDR1 SGDLS, CDR2 YYNGEE. The CDR3 runs 16 residues. Trimming removed 0 bases from V and 4 bases from J; junction bases left unmatched: 7. DNA of the CDR3: TGTGCCAGCAGCGTAGGATCGCTAGCGGGAGCTTACGAGCAGTACTTC. This translates into CASSVGSLAGAYEQYF.

The genes are TRBV24-1 and TRBJ2-2; D is possibly TRBD1 or TRBD2 (5 bases each). The CDR3 covers 18 residues. With 0 bases removed from V and 5 bases from J, the gap between germline ends came to 18 bases. Germline V CDR1 and CDR2: KGHDR, SFDVKD. Written as DNA, the CDR3 is TGTGCCACCAGTGATTTGAACCCCGGGACGGATTTTACCGGGGAGCTGTTTTTT. Translation: CATSDLNPGTDFTGELFF.

This clonotype was observed a handful of times. DNA of the CDR3: TGTGCCTGGAGTCGGACAGGGCGAAGTCAGCCCCAGCATTTT. This translates into CAWSRTGRSQPQHF. This chain joins TRBV30 and TRBJ1-5; TRBD1 matches at 8 bases. Losses at the gene ends were 2 bases for V and 6 bases for J; bases not matched to a gene: 6. Germline V CDR1 and CDR2: GTSNPN, SVGIG (reference sequence). CDR3 length: 14 residues.

This clonotype appeared a few times. The V gene is TRBV12-3 or TRBV12-4, the J gene TRBJ2-3; no firm D call. The CDR3 loop spans 13 amino acids. V was pared by 5 bases and J by 4 bases, with 10 bases between. CDR3 DNA: TGTGCCAGCAGTACTGCAAGAGCAGATACGCAGTATTTT. Its translation is CASSTARADTQYF.

The genes are TRBV25-1 and TRBJ2-3; D unclear. The CDR3 has 14 residues. Germline V gene lookup returns CDR1 MGHDK and CDR2 SYGVNS. V lost 4 bases to trimming and J lost 1 base, with 9 bases between them. CDR3 DNA sequence: TGTGCCAGCAGTGGCACAGAACGCACAGATACGCAGTATTTT. The encoded protein is CASSGTERTDTQYF.

This clonotype was seen a handful of times. The chain links TRBV7-2 to TRBJ2-2; either TRBD1 or TRBD2 may supply D (5 bases each). Germline loops: CDR1 SGHTA, CDR2 FQGNSA. There are 16 residues in the CDR3. V gave up 3 bases and J gave up 1 base, with 12 bases separating them. CDR3 protein: CASSFPGRMNTGELFF. CDR3 coding DNA: TGTGCCAGCAGCTTTCCGGGACGGATGAACACCGGGGAGCTGTTTTTT.

This clonotype was found a few times. The chain recombines TRBV29-1 with TRBJ2-7, with D uncertain. Trimming removed 6 bases at V and 3 bases at J, with 15 bases between. Germline values: CDR1 SQVTM, CDR2 ANQGSEA. The CDR3 loop spans 13 amino acids. The CDR3 is CSVASRTVYEQYF. CDR3 in DNA: TGCAGCGTCGCCTCTCGGACGGTCTACGAGCAGTACTTC.

The chain is built from TRBV4-3 and TRBJ2-1; 10 nucleotides align to TRBD2. Germline lookup yields CDR1 LGHNA and CDR2 YSLEER. With V trimmed by 1 base and J by 8 bases, 5 bases remained unmatched. CDR3 length equals 15 residues. In DNA form, the CDR3 reads TGCGCCAGCAGCCAAGTGAGCGGGAGGGGGGATGAGCAGTTCTTC. Translating it yields CASSQVSGRGDEQFF.

This clonotype was observed a handful of times. The chain joins TRBV11-2 to TRBJ2-7, with 8 bases lining up with TRBD1. This CDR3 has 16 amino acids. Per germline, CDR1 SGHAT and CDR2 FQNNGV. The V gene end was trimmed by 5 bases and the J gene end by 1 base; junction bases not matched to a gene: 10. CDR3 sequence reads: CASSRTGTGGSYEQYF. The CDR3 coding sequence is TGTGCCAGCAGCCGTACCGGGACAGGAGGTTCCTACGAGCAGTACTTC.

In nucleotides, the CDR3 is TGTGCCAGCAGCCGCAAGCTTAGCGGGAGTAACAATGAGCAGTTCTTC. It yields the protein CASSRKLSGSNNEQFF. The chain links TRBV4-2 to TRBJ2-1; TRBD2 agrees at 9 bases. CDR1 is LGHNA, CDR2 YNFKEQ, per germline. The V segment lost 4 bases and the J segment 5 bases; nucleotides outside the gene matches: 9. There are 16 residues in the CDR3.

The table lists this clonotype with a few counts. The chain joins TRBV20-1 to TRBJ2-3; TRBD2 aligns across 8 bases. CDR1 and CDR2 from the germline V gene are DFQATT and SNEGSKA (reference sequence). The CDR3 runs to 15 residues. V dropped 0 bases and J dropped 12; count of bases not matched to a gene: 14. Here the CDR3 DNA reads TGCAGTGCTAGAGATAGCGGGAAGAGCCAAACTATTCAGTATTTT. This sequence encodes CSARDSGKSQTIQYF.

The V and J genes are TRBV6-2 or TRBV6-3 and TRBJ2-2; 7 bases are a match to TRBD1. The CDR3 covers 15 residues. J gave up 8 bases and V 6 bases, and 12 bases lay outside the gene matches. Germline loops: CDR1 MNHEY, CDR2 SVGEGT. The CDR3 spells CASSHDRATPGELFF. The CDR3 bases are TGTGCCAGCAGCCACGACAGGGCCACACCAGGGGAGCTGTTTTTT.

The rearrangement joins TRBV20-1 to TRBJ1-3; D is perhaps TRBD1 (6 bases). V was clipped by 5 bases and J by 4 bases, with 12 bases between them. This CDR3 has 13 amino acids. Germline loops: CDR1 DFQATT, CDR2 SNEGSKA (reference sequence). For the CDR3, the DNA is TGCAGTGCTTACAGGGACGGAGGAAACACCATATATTTT. It codes for CSAYRDGGNTIYF.

This chain's CDR3 is CASSLVGGGGDEQFF. The CDR3 bases are TGTGCCAGCAGCTTAGTCGGGGGGGGGGGTGATGAGCAGTTCTTC. The chain is built from TRBV7-9 and TRBJ2-1, with 8 bases aligning to TRBD2. The CDR3 consists of 15 residues. V shed 1 base and J 8 bases; nucleotides not matched to a gene: 7. Germline CDR1 SEHNR, CDR2 FQNEAQ (reference sequence).

In this sample, this clonotype turned up a few times. V usage is TRBV2 and J usage is TRBJ2-1; 11 bases align to TRBD2. Germline-derived CDR1 and CDR2 are SNHLY and FYNNEI. This CDR3 region has 14 residues. V gave up 8 bases and J gave up 10 bases; unmatched junction bases: 10. The CDR3 here is CASLVGLAGGEQFF. The CDR3 coding sequence is TGTGCCAGCTTGGTGGGGCTAGCGGGAGGAGAGCAGTTCTTC.

This clonotype has just a few counts. The V call is TRBV6-2 or TRBV6-3, the J call TRBJ2-7, with D hard to call. Germline CDR1 MNHEY, CDR2 SVGEGT. This CDR3 is built from 15 residues. The V end was cut by 6 bases, the J end by 6 bases, with 21 bases between. CDR3 nucleotides: TGTGCCAGCAGACCTGCTTTTGGTTTCCCGGGCGAGCAGTACTTC. Translation gives CASRPAFGFPGEQYF.